These 32 T cell receptor beta chains originate from one sample sequenced in a study of technical replicates of blood from a few donors (dated by TCRdb to 2016 to 2017). The library was generated by the immunoSEQ multiplex PCR assay. Sourced from immuneACCESS, this table was stored by TCRdb with only in-frame sequences that have V and J called. A share of the clones is absent; for the studies checked, an unresolved V gene accounts for under half, and the remainder has no known explanation. This sample comprises 62,000 or so clones, approximately 87% of them detected only once. Of the sample, 5.2% falls within the top ten clones. Sequencing was performed on PBMCs. The origin of the receptors is a human donor in good health. Some clones in this sample may be carry-over from other donors' samples.

The V gene is TRBV16, the J gene TRBJ2-4, with a possible D match to TRBD2 (5 bases). Between the trimmed V and J ends, which lost 0 bases and 4 bases, there was a span of 16 bases. From germline, CDR1 is KGHSY and CDR2 FQNENV. The CDR3 has 17 amino acids. The CDR3 is CASSQSSVRDKKNIQYF. The DNA for the CDR3 is TGTGCCAGCAGCCAATCTTCGGTACGGGATAAGAAAAACATTCAGTACTTC.

The chain has TRBV11-2 and TRBJ2-7; a possible D gene is TRBD2 (5 bases). CDR1 and CDR2 from the germline V gene are SGHAT and FQNNGV. This CDR3 has 17 residues. Trimming took off 5 bases at V and 4 bases at J, with 24 bases between the two ends. CDR3 in DNA: TGTGCCAGCAGCCCAAAAACACAAGTGCCTAGCAGGTACGAGCAGTACTTC. Translation: CASSPKTQVPSRYEQYF.

This clone was seen a few times. The genes are TRBV4-2 and TRBJ2-1; perhaps TRBD2 as D (7 bases). The germline gives CDR1 LGHNA, CDR2 YNFKEQ. This CDR3 comprises 14 residues. Trimming took 3 bases from V and 7 from J, leaving 13 bases between them. The CDR3 DNA is TGTGCCAGCAGCCAGGCCGGGGGGCCAAATGAGCAGTTCTTC. Protein: CASSQAGGPNEQFF.

This clone was counted once. The chain carries TRBV6-5 and TRBJ1-2; 7 bases fit TRBD1. Germline loops: CDR1 MNHEY, CDR2 SVGAGI. Germline trimming cut 6 bases from V and 6 bases from J; bases unmatched to any gene: 7. This CDR3 has 13 amino acids. CDR3 protein: CASRTGYRDGYTF. CDR3 bases: TGTGCCAGCAGGACAGGGTATCGAGATGGCTACACCTTC.

The rearrangement links TRBV5-6 to TRBJ2-1; 9 nucleotides line up with TRBD1. Germline V CDR1 and CDR2: SGHDT, YYEEEE. Trimming removed 4 bases from V and 4 bases from J; junction bases left unmatched: 9. This CDR3 spans 16 amino acids. The DNA for the CDR3 is TGTGCCAGCAGCGTACAGGGGGCACTGGATTACAATGAGCAGTTCTTC. Its protein product is CASSVQGALDYNEQFF.

The chain carries TRBV2 and TRBJ2-7; weak D call: TRBD2 (6 bases). The CDR3 loop spans 14 amino acids. Looked up from germline, CDR1 is SNHLY and CDR2 is FYNNEI. Trimming removed 7 bases from V and 2 bases from J, with 15 bases in between. The CDR3 nucleotides are TGTGCCAGCAACGGTGGAGGGCGCCCCTACGAGCAGTACTTC. Its translation: CASNGGGRPYEQYF. Variable domain in full (rest from reference TRBV2 and TRBJ2-7): EPEVTQTPSHQVTQMGQEVILRCVPISNHLYFYWYRQILGQKVEFLVSFYNNEISEKSEIFDDQFSVERPDGSNFTLKIRSTKLEDSAMYFCASNGGGRPYEQYFGPGTRLTVT.

This chain joins TRBV29-1 and TRBJ2-2, with TRBD2 matching over 7 bases. Per the germline V gene, CDR1 is SQVTM and CDR2 is ANQGSEA. CDR3 length equals 15 residues. The junction had 5 bases not matched to a gene; V was cut back by 0 bases and J by 4 bases. The CDR3 bases are TGCAGCGTTGAAGATCTGGGGGGGGGCACCGGGGAGCTGTTTTTT. Amino acid sequence: CSVEDLGGGTGELFF.

The chain recombines TRBV5-5 with TRBJ1-4; D might be TRBD1 (5 bases). The germline V gene encodes CDR1 SGHKS and CDR2 YYEKEE (reference sequence). The CDR3 covers 14 residues. Trimming took 2 bases from V and 10 from J, leaving 15 bases between them. The CDR3 region is CASSFAGPEGKLFF. DNA of the CDR3: TGTGCCAGCAGCTTTGCGGGGCCCGAGGGAAAACTGTTTTTT.

This clone was detected once. V is TRBV7-9 and J is TRBJ2-2, with a tentative D call TRBD2 (5 bases). The CDR3 runs to 17 residues. Deletions cut 4 bases from V and 2 bases from J, with 17 bases between. Germline V gene data show CDR1 as SEHNR and CDR2 as FQNEAQ (reference sequence). The CDR3 nucleotides read TGTGCCAGCAGCTCTTCTGAGGGAACGGTTAACACCGGGGAGCTGTTTTTT. Translation: CASSSSEGTVNTGELFF.

For the CDR3, the DNA is TGTGCCAGCAGCCAAAGACAGGGAGGCAATCAGCCCCAGCATTTT. Its protein is CASSQRQGGNQPQHF. The chain carries TRBV2 and TRBJ1-5; TRBD1 matches at 7 bases. Germline lookup yields CDR1 SNHLY and CDR2 FYNNEI. V lost 6 bases and J lost 2; bases outside the gene matches: 7. The CDR3 covers 15 residues.

This clone was recorded once. The V and J genes are TRBV15 and TRBJ2-7; D perhaps matches TRBD2 (6 bases). Trimming left V 9 bases short and J 6 bases short, with 18 bases between. Germline-derived CDR1 and CDR2 are LNHNV and YYDKDF (reference sequence). This CDR3 region has 13 residues. The CDR3 sequence is CATRDSSSSEQYF. DNA for the CDR3: TGTGCCACAAGGGACTCCTCCAGTTCCGAGCAGTACTTC. Variable domain in full (rest from reference TRBV15 and TRBJ2-7): DAMVIQNPRYQVTQFGKPVTLSCSQTLNHNVMYWYQQKSSQAPKLLFHYYDKDFNNEADTPDNFQSRRPNTSFCFLDIRSPGLGDTAMYLCATRDSSSSEQYFGPGTRLTVT.

The chain's CDR3 is CASSVDERDEQFF. The CDR3 DNA reads TGTGCCAGCAGCGTAGATGAGCGGGATGAGCAGTTCTTC. The chain is built from TRBV9 and TRBJ2-1, with TRBD2 as a possible D gene (6 bases). The CDR3 has 13 amino acids. The germline CDR1 and CDR2 sequences are SGDLS and YYNGEE. V lost 0 bases to trimming and J lost 8 bases, with 9 bases between them.

The chain links TRBV6-5 to TRBJ2-7, with 7 bases fitting TRBD1. Germline trimming cut 2 bases from V and 9 bases from J; bases unmatched to any gene: 10. CDR3 size: 14 residues. Germline lookup yields CDR1 MNHEY and CDR2 SVGAGI. The CDR3 reads CASSYGDSRRGQYF. In DNA, the CDR3 is TGTGCCAGCAGTTACGGGGACAGCCGTCGAGGGCAGTACTTC.

CDR3 nucleotide sequence: TGTGCCAGCAGAGGGGCCTATGGCTACACCTTC. Translated, it gives CASRGAYGYTF. The rearrangement links TRBV27 to TRBJ1-2; D perhaps matches TRBD1 (5 bases). This CDR3 region has 11 residues. CDR1 is MNHEY, CDR2 SMNVEV, per germline (reference sequence). The germline V and J ends were trimmed by 6 bases and 4 bases, with 6 bases remaining between them.

In this sample, this clone turned up a few times. The chain combines TRBV6-5 with TRBJ1-6, with 7 bases that match TRBD1. V lost 5 bases, J lost 8 bases, and 3 bases stayed unmatched. There are 13 residues in the CDR3. Germline-derived CDR1 and CDR2 are MNHEY and SVGAGI. DNA for the CDR3: TGTGCCAGCAGTCCCGGGACAGATTCACCCCTCCACTTT. Amino acid sequence: CASSPGTDSPLHF.

In nucleotides, the CDR3 is TGTGCCAGCAGCAAGACAGACCATAATGAAAAACTGTTTTTT. Translated, it gives CASSKTDHNEKLFF. This sequence joins TRBV7-9 and TRBJ1-4; D may be TRBD1 (5 bases). Germline V gene data show CDR1 as SEHNR and CDR2 as FQNEAQ (reference sequence). This CDR3 spans 14 amino acids. Deletions cut 5 bases from V and 4 bases from J, with 11 bases between. The full variable domain, completed using reference TRBV7-9 and TRBJ1-4, is DTGVSQNPRHKITKRGQNVTFRCDPISEHNRLYWYRQTLGQGPEFLTYFQNEAQLEKSRLLSDRFSAERPKGSFSTLEIQRTEQGDSAMYLCASSKTDHNEKLFFGSGTQLSVL.

The V and J genes are TRBV6-6 and TRBJ2-7; the D is unclear. The CDR3 is made up of 15 amino acids. Looked up from germline, CDR1 is MNHNY and CDR2 is SVGAGI (reference sequence). The V gene lost 2 bases and the J gene lost 2 bases, with 13 bases spanning the gap. The CDR3 bases are TGTGCCAGCAGTTACGACCACCTGAGGCCCTACGAGCAGTACTTC. Protein: CASSYDHLRPYEQYF.

This clone was seen only a few times. The V and J genes are TRBV5-4 and TRBJ1-2; D remains unclear. This CDR3 contains 13 residues. The V gene lost 1 base and the J gene lost 0 bases, with 4 bases spanning the gap. Germline loops: CDR1 SGHNT, CDR2 YYREEE (reference sequence). The DNA of the CDR3 is TGTGCCAGCAGCTTGCGTGCTAACTATGGCTACACCTTC. Translating it yields CASSLRANYGYTF.

This clone was seen a handful of times. The CDR3 loop is CASSDSAGTSGSLKQFF. In DNA form, the CDR3 reads TGTGCCAGCAGTGACTCAGCCGGGACTAGCGGGAGTCTGAAACAGTTCTTC. The genes are TRBV6-4 and TRBJ2-1, with 14 bases fitting TRBD2. The CDR3 spans 17 residues. Germline V gives CDR1 MRHNA, CDR2 SNTAGT. Losses at the gene ends were 0 bases for V and 13 bases for J; bases not matched to a gene: 11.

This chain uses TRBV7-3 with TRBJ1-2; 11 bases are a match to TRBD1. V gave up 0 bases and J gave up 13 bases; unmatched junction bases: 4. CDR1 is SGHTA and CDR2 is FQGTGA in the germline V gene. This CDR3 region has 13 residues. Here the CDR3 reads CASSLTGQGAPTF. DNA for the CDR3: TGTGCCAGCAGCTTAACCGGACAGGGGGCCCCCACCTTC.

This clone was detected once. The V gene is TRBV6-1, the J gene TRBJ2-5; 8 nucleotides match TRBD1. V dropped 0 bases and J dropped 1; count of bases not matched to a gene: 1. The CDR3 sequence is 15 residues long. From germline, CDR1 is MNHNS and CDR2 SASEGT. The CDR3 DNA sequence: TGTGCCAGCAGTGAAGCCAGGGGGCTCCAAGAGACCCAGTACTTC. Its translation: CASSEARGLQETQYF.

The chain recombines TRBV30 with TRBJ1-6; D perhaps matches TRBD1 (6 bases). The CDR3 totals 13 residues. The V gene's germline CDR1 is GTSNPN and CDR2 SVGIG (reference sequence). Deletions cut 4 bases from V and 9 bases from J, with 13 bases between. CDR3 residues: CAWTSGTPSPLHF. CDR3 nucleotides: TGTGCCTGGACTTCAGGGACACCTTCACCCCTCCACTTT.

This sequence joins TRBV5-4 and TRBJ1-2, with TRBD1 matching over 7 bases. Trimming cost V 0 bases and J 8 bases; bases outside gene matches: 10. The V gene's germline CDR1 is SGHNT and CDR2 YYREEE (reference sequence). CDR3 length equals 15 residues. The CDR3 sequence is CASSLGQGNLAGYTF. CDR3 bases: TGTGCCAGCAGCTTGGGACAGGGAAATTTGGCAGGCTACACCTTC.

The genes are TRBV7-9 and TRBJ1-2; 9 bases are shared with TRBD1. The ends lost 5 bases at V and 4 bases at J; junction bases unmatched: 8. Germline loops: CDR1 SEHNR, CDR2 FQNEAQ (reference sequence). The CDR3 contains 15 residues. CDR3 sequence (DNA): TGTGCCAGCAGCAAATTACAGGGGGCGGGCTATGGCTACACCTTC. Translated, it gives CASSKLQGAGYGYTF.

This clone appeared a single time. The chain employs TRBV7-2 and TRBJ1-5; 8 nucleotides line up with TRBD1. The junction had 7 bases not matched to a gene; V was cut back by 1 base and J by 2 bases. CDR1 and CDR2 from the germline V gene are SGHTA and FQGNSA. The CDR3 loop spans 17 amino acids. The CDR3 nucleotides read TGTGCCAGCAGCTTAGGCGACAGGGGAATAGGCAATCAGCCCCAGCATTTT. It specifies CASSLGDRGIGNQPQHF.

This chain connects TRBV28 to TRBJ1-2, with D perhaps TRBD1 (5 bases). Germline loops: CDR1 MDHEN, CDR2 SYDVKM. V was pared by 5 bases and J by 6 bases, with 19 bases between. The CDR3 is made up of 15 amino acids. The CDR3 DNA reads as TGTGCCAGCAGTCCCCCAGGGTCAGGTACCAATGGCTACACCTTC. It translates to CASSPPGSGTNGYTF.

The chain links TRBV4-1 to TRBJ1-5; a possible D gene is TRBD1 (6 bases). Trimming removed 1 base at V and 4 bases at J, with 11 bases between. Germline V gives CDR1 MGHRA, CDR2 YSYEKL. The CDR3 is made up of 15 amino acids. The DNA for the CDR3 is TGCGCCAGCAGCCAAGGGACAGTAAATAATCAGCCCCAGCATTTT. It encodes CASSQGTVNNQPQHF.

Here the CDR3 reads CASRDPSGETDTQYF. In nucleotides, the CDR3 is TGTGCCAGCAGAGACCCGAGCGGGGAGACAGATACGCAGTATTTT. The rearrangement uses TRBV6-5 and TRBJ2-3; 7 nucleotides match TRBD2. J lost 3 bases, V lost 6 bases, and 9 bases had no gene match. The germline CDR1 and CDR2 sequences are MNHEY and SVGAGI. This CDR3 comprises 15 residues.

This chain uses TRBV25-1 with TRBJ2-7, with unresolved D. The CDR3 spans 15 residues. Trimming stripped 6 bases from V and 0 bases from J, with 15 bases between. Germline assignment: CDR1 MGHDK and CDR2 SYGVNS. The CDR3 region is CASSEVGAYSYEQYF. CDR3 DNA: TGTGCCAGCAGCGAGGTAGGAGCATACTCCTACGAGCAGTACTTC.

The chain recombines TRBV9 with TRBJ2-5; 12 positions match TRBD2. V dropped 0 bases and J dropped 0; count of bases not matched to a gene: 6. The CDR3 is 18 residues long. Germline CDR1 is SGDLS and CDR2 is YYNGEE. The DNA for the CDR3 is TGTGCCAGCAGCGTAGTACTAGCGGGGGGCCTTGACCAAGAGACCCAGTACTTC. Translating gives CASSVVLAGGLDQETQYF. The full variable domain, in which reference TRBV9 and TRBJ2-5 provide the parts outside the CDR3, is DSGVTQTPKHLITATGQRVTLRCSPRSGDLSVYWYQQSLDQGLQFLIQYYNGEERAKGNILERFSAQQFPDLHSELNLSSLELGDSALYFCASSVVLAGGLDQETQYFGPGTRLLVL.

The V gene is TRBV6-5, the J gene TRBJ2-2, with TRBD1 as a possible D gene (6 bases). The CDR3 is 13 residues long. Germline lookup yields CDR1 MNHEY and CDR2 SVGAGI. V was trimmed by 5 bases and J by 6 bases, leaving 10 bases between them. In DNA, the CDR3 is TGTGCCAGCAGTCCTAGGGGGTCCGGGGAGCTGTTTTTT. Residues: CASSPRGSGELFF.

This clone appeared once. The chain uses TRBV19 and TRBJ1-1, with D perhaps matching TRBD1 (5 bases). V was clipped by 1 base and J by 8 bases, with 8 bases between them. Per the germline V gene, CDR1 is LNHDA and CDR2 is SQIVND (reference sequence). The CDR3 contains 12 residues. The DNA for the CDR3 is TGTGCCAGTAGTATAGTTTCAGGGGAAGCTTTCTTT. This codes for CASSIVSGEAFF. Filled out from reference TRBV19 and TRBJ1-1, the complete variable domain reads DGGITQSPKYLFRKEGQNVTLSCEQNLNHDAMYWYRQDPGQGLRLIYYSQIVNDFQKGDIAEGYSVSREKKESFPLTVTSAQKNPTAFYLCASSIVSGEAFFGQGTRLTVV.